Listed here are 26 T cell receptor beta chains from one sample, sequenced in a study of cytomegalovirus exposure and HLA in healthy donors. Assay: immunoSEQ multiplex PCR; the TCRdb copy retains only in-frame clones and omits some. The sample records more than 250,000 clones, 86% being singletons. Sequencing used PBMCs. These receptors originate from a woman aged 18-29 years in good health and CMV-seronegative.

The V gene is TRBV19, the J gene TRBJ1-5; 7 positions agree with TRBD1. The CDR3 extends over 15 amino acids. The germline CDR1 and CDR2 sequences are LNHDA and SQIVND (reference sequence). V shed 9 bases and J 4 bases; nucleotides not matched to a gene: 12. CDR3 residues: CASLGGAGRNQPQHF. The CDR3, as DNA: TGTGCCAGCCTAGGGGGCGCGGGACGGAATCAGCCCCAGCATTTT.

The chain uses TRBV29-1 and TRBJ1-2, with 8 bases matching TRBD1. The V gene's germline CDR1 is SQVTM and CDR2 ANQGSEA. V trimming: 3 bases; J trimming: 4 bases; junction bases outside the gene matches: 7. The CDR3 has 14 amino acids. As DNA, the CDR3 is TGCAGCGTTGAGGGCAGGGGGCGGCTCTATGGCTACACCTTC. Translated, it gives CSVEGRGRLYGYTF.

The CDR3 DNA follows: TGCGCCAGCAGCCTCGGGGGGACGGACACCGGGGAGCTGTTTTTT. This translates into CASSLGGTDTGELFF. This chain connects TRBV5-1 to TRBJ2-2; 7 bases are shared with TRBD2. The CDR3 runs to 15 residues. V was pared by 4 bases and J by 3 bases, with 6 bases of the junction left unmatched. In germline, CDR1 is SGHRS, CDR2 YFSETQ. The entire variable domain, with the rest obtained from reference TRBV5-1 and TRBJ2-2, is as follows: KAGVTQTPRYLIKTRGQQVTLSCSPISGHRSVSWYQQTPGQGLQFLFEYFSETQRNKGNFPGRFSGRQFSNSRSEMNVSTLELGDSALYLCASSLGGTDTGELFFGEGSRLTVL.

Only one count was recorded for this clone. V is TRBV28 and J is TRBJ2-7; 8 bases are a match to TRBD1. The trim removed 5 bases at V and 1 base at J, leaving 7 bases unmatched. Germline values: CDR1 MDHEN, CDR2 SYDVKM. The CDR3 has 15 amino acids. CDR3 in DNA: TGTGCCAGCAGTCCCACAGGGGGGAATTCCTACGAGCAGTACTTC. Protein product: CASSPTGGNSYEQYF.

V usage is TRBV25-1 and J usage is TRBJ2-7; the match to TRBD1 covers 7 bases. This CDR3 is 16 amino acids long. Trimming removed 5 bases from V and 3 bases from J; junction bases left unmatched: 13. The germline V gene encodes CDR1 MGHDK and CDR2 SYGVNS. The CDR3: CASSSDRASGNYEQYF. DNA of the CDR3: TGTGCCAGCAGTTCTGACAGGGCGTCCGGAAACTACGAGCAGTACTTC.

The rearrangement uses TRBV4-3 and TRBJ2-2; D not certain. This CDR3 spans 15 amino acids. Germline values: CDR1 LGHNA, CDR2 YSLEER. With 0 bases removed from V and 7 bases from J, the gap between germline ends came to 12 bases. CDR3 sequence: CASSQERGAIGELFF. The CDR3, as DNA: TGCGCCAGCAGCCAAGAAAGAGGAGCAATCGGGGAGCTGTTTTTT.

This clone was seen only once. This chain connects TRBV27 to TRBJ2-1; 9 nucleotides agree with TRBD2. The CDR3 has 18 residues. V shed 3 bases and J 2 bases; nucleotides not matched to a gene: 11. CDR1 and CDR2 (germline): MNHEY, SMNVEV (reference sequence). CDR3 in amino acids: CASSFGSGSSQPYNEQFF. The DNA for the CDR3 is TGTGCCAGCAGTTTCGGTAGCGGGAGTTCCCAGCCCTACAATGAGCAGTTCTTC.

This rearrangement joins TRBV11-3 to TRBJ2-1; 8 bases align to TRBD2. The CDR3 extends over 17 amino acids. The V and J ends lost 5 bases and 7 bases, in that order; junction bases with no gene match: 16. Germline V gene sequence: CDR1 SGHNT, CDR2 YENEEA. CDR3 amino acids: CASSPRPGAGGDNEQFF. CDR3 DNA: TGTGCCAGCAGCCCTCGCCCGGGCGCGGGAGGAGATAATGAGCAGTTCTTC.

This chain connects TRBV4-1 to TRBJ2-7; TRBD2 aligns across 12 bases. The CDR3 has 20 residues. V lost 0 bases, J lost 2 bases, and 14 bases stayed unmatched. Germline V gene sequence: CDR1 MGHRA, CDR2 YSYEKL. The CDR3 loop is CASSQEWGPATSGSPYEQYF. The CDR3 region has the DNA TGCGCCAGCAGCCAAGAGTGGGGGCCGGCGACTAGCGGGAGTCCCTACGAGCAGTACTTC.

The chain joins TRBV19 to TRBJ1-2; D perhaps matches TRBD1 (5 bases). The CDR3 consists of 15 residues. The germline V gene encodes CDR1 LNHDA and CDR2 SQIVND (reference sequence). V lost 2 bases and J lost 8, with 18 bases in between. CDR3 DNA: TGTGCCAGTAGTATATCCCCGACAGCCTTTTGGGGCTACACCTTC. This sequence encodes CASSISPTAFWGYTF.

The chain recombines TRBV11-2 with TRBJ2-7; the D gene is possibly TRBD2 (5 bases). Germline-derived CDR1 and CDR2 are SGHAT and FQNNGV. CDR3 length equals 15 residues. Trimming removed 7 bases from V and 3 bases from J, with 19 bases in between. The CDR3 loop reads CASTRPGGSNYEQYF. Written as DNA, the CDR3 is TGTGCCAGCACCCGCCCGGGCGGGTCAAACTACGAGCAGTACTTC.

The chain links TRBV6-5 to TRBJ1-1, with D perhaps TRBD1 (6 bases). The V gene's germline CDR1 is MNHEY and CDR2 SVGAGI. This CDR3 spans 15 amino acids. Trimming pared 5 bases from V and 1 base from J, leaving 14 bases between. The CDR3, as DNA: TGTGCCAGCAGTAACCCCAGGGGCGAGAACACTGAAGCTTTCTTT. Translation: CASSNPRGENTEAFF.

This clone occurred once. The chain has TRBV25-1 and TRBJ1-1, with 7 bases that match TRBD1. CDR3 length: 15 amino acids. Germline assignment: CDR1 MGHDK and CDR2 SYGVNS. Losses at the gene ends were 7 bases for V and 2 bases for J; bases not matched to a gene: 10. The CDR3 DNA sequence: TGTGCCAGCAAGTTCGAGGGGGCCACTAACACTGAAGCTTTCTTT. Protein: CASKFEGATNTEAFF.

The CDR3 bases are TGTGCCAGCAGCTTGGCCGGGATCGGGACTAGCCACTACGAGCAGTACTTC. This sequence encodes CASSLAGIGTSHYEQYF. The genes are TRBV5-4 and TRBJ2-7; TRBD2 matches at 9 bases. Looked up from germline, CDR1 is SGHNT and CDR2 is YYREEE (reference sequence). The CDR3 extends over 17 amino acids. V lost 0 bases to trimming and J lost 3 bases; unmatched junction nucleotides: 10.

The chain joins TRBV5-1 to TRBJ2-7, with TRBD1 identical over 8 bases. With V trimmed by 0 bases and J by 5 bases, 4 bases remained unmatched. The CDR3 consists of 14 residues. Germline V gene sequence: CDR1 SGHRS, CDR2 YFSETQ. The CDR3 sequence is CASSLASDRDEQYF. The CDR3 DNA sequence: TGCGCCAGCAGCTTGGCCTCGGACAGGGACGAGCAGTACTTC.

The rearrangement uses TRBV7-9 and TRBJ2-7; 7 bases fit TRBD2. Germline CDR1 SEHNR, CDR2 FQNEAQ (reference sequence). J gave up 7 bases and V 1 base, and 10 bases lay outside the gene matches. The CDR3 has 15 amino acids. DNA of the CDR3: TGTGCCAGCAGCTTAGAAAGCGGGATTCTGGGAGAGCAGTACTTC. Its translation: CASSLESGILGEQYF.

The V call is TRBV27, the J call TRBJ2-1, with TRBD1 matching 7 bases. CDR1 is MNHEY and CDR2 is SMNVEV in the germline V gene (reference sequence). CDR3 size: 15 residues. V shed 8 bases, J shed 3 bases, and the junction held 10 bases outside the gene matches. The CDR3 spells CASSNPGTVYNEQFF. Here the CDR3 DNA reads TGTGCCAGCTCGAATCCCGGGACAGTCTACAATGAGCAGTTCTTC.

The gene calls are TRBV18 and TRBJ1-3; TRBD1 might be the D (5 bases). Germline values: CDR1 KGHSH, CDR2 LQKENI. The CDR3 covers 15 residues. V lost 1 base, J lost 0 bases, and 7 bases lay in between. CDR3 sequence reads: CASSPLQDSGNTIYF. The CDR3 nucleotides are TGTGCCAGCTCACCACTACAGGACTCTGGAAACACCATATATTTT.

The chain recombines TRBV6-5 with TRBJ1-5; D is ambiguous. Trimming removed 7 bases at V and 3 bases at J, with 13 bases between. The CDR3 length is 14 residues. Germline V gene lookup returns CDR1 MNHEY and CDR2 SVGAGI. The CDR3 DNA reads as TGTGCCAGCACCAACCTCGGTTCCAATCAGCCCCAGCATTTT. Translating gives CASTNLGSNQPQHF.

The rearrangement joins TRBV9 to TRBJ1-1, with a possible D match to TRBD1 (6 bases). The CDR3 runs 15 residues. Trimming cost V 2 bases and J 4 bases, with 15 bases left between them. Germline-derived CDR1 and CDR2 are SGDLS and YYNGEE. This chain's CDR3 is CASSVSLLGGTEAFF. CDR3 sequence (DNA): TGTGCCAGCAGCGTCAGCCTCCTAGGGGGCACTGAAGCTTTCTTT.

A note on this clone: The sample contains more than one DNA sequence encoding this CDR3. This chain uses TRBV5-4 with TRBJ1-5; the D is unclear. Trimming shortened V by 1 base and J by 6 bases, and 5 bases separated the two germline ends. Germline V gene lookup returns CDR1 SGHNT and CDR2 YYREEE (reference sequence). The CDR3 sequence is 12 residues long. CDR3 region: CASSLSGQPQHF. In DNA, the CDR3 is TGTGCCAGCAGCTTGTCGGGTCAGCCCCAGCATTTT.

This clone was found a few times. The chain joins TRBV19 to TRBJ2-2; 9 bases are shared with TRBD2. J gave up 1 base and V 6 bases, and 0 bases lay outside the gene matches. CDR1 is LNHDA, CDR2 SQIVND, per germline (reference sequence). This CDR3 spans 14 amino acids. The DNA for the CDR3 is TGTGCCAGTAGGACTAGCGGGAACACCGGGGAGCTGTTTTTT. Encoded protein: CASRTSGNTGELFF.

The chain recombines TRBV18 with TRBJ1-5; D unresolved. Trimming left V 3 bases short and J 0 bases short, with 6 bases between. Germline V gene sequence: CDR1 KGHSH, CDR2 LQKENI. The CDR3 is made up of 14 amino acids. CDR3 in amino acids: CASSPTSSNQPQHF. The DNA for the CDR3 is TGTGCCAGCTCACCCACAAGTAGCAATCAGCCCCAGCATTTT.

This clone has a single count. CDR3 sequence: CASSVGDSKEQFF. In DNA form, the CDR3 reads TGTGCCAGCAGCGTAGGAGATTCCAAAGAGCAGTTCTTC. The chain joins TRBV9 to TRBJ2-1; D not certain. The CDR3 runs 13 residues. Germline V gene data show CDR1 as SGDLS and CDR2 as YYNGEE. V gave up 0 bases and J gave up 10 bases, with 11 bases separating them.

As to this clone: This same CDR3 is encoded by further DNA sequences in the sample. The CDR3 region has the DNA TGTGCCTGGGGAACAGGGTTGAACACTGAAGCTTTCTTT. Protein: CAWGTGLNTEAFF. The chain uses TRBV30 and TRBJ1-1; tentative D call: TRBD1 (6 bases). The CDR3 has 13 residues. Germline V lookup: CDR1 GTSNPN, CDR2 SVGIG (reference sequence). Trimming removed 5 bases at V and 0 bases at J, with 10 bases between.

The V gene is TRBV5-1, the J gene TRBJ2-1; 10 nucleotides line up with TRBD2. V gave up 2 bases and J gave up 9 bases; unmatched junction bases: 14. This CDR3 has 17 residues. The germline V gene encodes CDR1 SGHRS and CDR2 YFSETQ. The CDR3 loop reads CASSLARTYPSGGEQFF. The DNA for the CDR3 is TGCGCCAGCAGCTTAGCCCGAACCTACCCTAGCGGGGGTGAGCAGTTCTTC.